This T cell receptor (beta chain) was identified during a study of blood T cell repertoires in COVID-19. In terms of age and location, participants ranged from roughly 18 to 90 years and lived in under 30 US areas. Participant reports of clinical history set cohort assignment. With 1 base clipped from V and 4 bases from J, the junction kept 4 bases outside the gene matches. The CDR3 consists of 16 residues. Germline values: CDR1 SEHNR, CDR2 FQNEAQ (reference sequence). Some clones are missing from TCRdb's copy, which holds only in-frame ones; the method was immunoSEQ multiplex PCR. Of hundreds of thousands of clones listed, roughly nine tenths are singletons.

The rearrangement joins TRBV7-9 to TRBJ2-5, with 12 bases lining up with TRBD2. The TCR was taken from a man aged 25-45 years who had recovered from COVID-19. Specimen: PBMCs or T cells enriched from blood (not recorded which). CDR3 nucleotide sequence: TGTGCCAGCAGCTTAGGGACTAGCGGGATGATAGAGACCCAGTACTTC. Translation: CASSLGTSGMIETQYF.